The entry below describes one TCR beta chain. The antigen remains unidentified. Trimming took off 0 bases at V and 3 bases at J, with 9 bases between the two ends. Germline CDR1 LGHNA, CDR2 YSLEER. The CDR3 runs 15 residues. The data were taken from a study of OX40 agonist ivuxolimab in advanced cancers. About the study: The patients got ivuxolimab, which is an agonistic anti-OX40 (CD134) antibody. A diagnosis of hepatocellular carcinoma, melanoma, renal cell or head and neck cancer was present in dose-escalation patients.

The repertoire was sequenced with immunoSEQ multiplex PCR; TCRdb's copy has only in-frame clones and lacks some. This sample has about 24,000 clones; around four fifths occur once, and the top ten carry 1.4%. Study-wide findings and caveats: Dosing at 0.1 to 3.0 mg/kg was accompanied by clonal expansion of CD4+ and CD8+ blood T cells by week 6.

The chain employs TRBV4-3 and TRBJ2-4; maybe TRBD1 (6 bases). The material sequenced was CD4+ or CD8+ T cells sorted from blood, taken in a trial of the OX40 agonist ivuxolimab. The clonotype comes from an adult with an advanced solid tumor such as melanoma, head and neck, liver or kidney cancer. CDR3: CASSQDSGVKNIQYF. The CDR3 DNA reads TGCGCCAGCAGCCAAGATTCAGGGGTCAAAAACATTCAGTACTTC.